This entry lists 4 T cell receptor beta chains sequenced from one sample in a study of shared clonotypes between healthy human individuals. Naive CD8 cells were CD45RO-negative, positively selected for CCR7, excluding terminally differentiated effector memory CD45RA+ cells. Repertoires were generated with immunoSEQ multiplex PCR, while TCRdb's copy carries only in-frame clones and drops some. The data hold about 2 million clones, with about 95% observed a single time. The specimen sequenced was naive CD8+ T cells sorted from blood. The source is a man younger than 30 in good health.

This rearrangement joins TRBV11-3 to TRBJ1-3; TRBD1 matches 8 bases. J gave up 1 base and V 5 bases, and 7 bases lay outside the gene matches. Looked up from germline, CDR1 is SGHNT and CDR2 is YENEEA. This CDR3 comprises 16 residues. As DNA, the CDR3 is TGTGCCAGCAGCCGGGGGACAGGTCTTTCTGGAAACACCATATATTTT. This sequence encodes CASSRGTGLSGNTIYF.

The J gene is TRBJ2-5, the V gene TRBV6-1; perhaps D is TRBD1 or TRBD2 (5 bases each). The CDR3 is 15 residues long. Germline-derived CDR1 and CDR2 are MNHNS and SASEGT. V lost 5 bases, J lost 7 bases, and 20 bases lay in between. CDR3 in DNA: TGTGCCAGCAGTCTCCTCGTGGGGACGGCAGGGACCCAGTACTTC. Protein: CASSLLVGTAGTQYF.

J is TRBJ2-7 and V is TRBV9; D may be TRBD1 (6 bases). The germline V gene has CDR1 SGDLS and CDR2 YYNGEE. The CDR3 is made up of 14 amino acids. Trimming cost V 0 bases and J 4 bases, with 11 bases left between them. The CDR3 DNA follows: TGTGCCAGCAGCGTAGAAGGGGGAATGTACGAGCAGTACTTC. This sequence encodes CASSVEGGMYEQYF.

The count of this clone is one. The chain is built from TRBV29-1 and TRBJ2-2; D is undetermined. Germline V gives CDR1 SQVTM, CDR2 ANQGSEA. This CDR3 has 13 amino acids. CDR3 sequence reads: CSGRVMNTGELFF. The CDR3 DNA reads TGCAGTGGTCGGGTGATGAACACCGGGGAGCTGTTTTTT.